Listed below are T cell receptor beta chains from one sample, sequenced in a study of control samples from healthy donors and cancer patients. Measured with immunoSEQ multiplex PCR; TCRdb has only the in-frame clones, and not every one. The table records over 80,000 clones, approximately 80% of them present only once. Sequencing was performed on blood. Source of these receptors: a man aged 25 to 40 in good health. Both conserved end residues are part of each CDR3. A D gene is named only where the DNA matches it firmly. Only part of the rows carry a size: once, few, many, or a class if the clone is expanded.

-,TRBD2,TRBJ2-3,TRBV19,TGTGCCAGTAGTCCCCGGACTAGCGGGGGTACAATAAATACGCAGTATTTT,CASSPRTSGGTINTQYF
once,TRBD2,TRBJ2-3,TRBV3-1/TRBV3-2,TGTGCCAGCAGCCAAGATTTGCGCCGGGGGGGCACAGATACGCAGTATTTT,CASSQDLRRGGTDTQYF
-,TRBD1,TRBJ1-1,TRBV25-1,TGTGCCAGTATGGGACAGGGGCCCACTGAAGCTTTCTTT,CASMGQGPTEAFF
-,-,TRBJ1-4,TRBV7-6,TGTGCCAGCAGCTTAGCAGGGGCGGGTGAAAAACTGTTTTTT,CASSLAGAGEKLFF
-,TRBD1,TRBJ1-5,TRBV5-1,TGCGCCAGCAGCTTGAACACAGGGGCCGAGCCCCAGCATTTT,CASSLNTGAEPQHF
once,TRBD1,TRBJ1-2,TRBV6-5,TGTGCCAGCTACTGGACAGGGGTGTATGGCTACACCTTC,CASYWTGVYGYTF
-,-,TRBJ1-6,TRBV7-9,TGTGCCAGCAGCTTAGGAACAGGGAATGGTTCACCCCTCCACTTT,CASSLGTGNGSPLHF
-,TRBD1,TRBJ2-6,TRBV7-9,TGTGCCAGCAGCCGGACAGGGAGGGCCAACGTCCTGACTTTC,CASSRTGRANVLTF
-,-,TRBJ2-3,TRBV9,TGTGCCAGCAGCGTAGGCGGCGGCTACACAGATACGCAGTATTTT,CASSVGGGYTDTQYF
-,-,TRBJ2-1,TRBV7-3,TGTGCCAGCAGCTCGACTAGTTACAATGAGCAGTTCTTC,CASSSTSYNEQFF
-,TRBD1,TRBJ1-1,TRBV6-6,TGTGCCAGCAGTTGGACAGGGATGAACACTGAAGCTTTCTTT,CASSWTGMNTEAFF